This T cell receptor beta chain was observed in a study of CXCR3-negative and CXCR3-positive naive CD8 T cells. Notes on the study in general: After cryopreservation, expression of CXCR3 was partially reduced, and most assays were run with fresh PBMCs. Higher TRB CDR3 hydrophobicity marked CXCR3-positive naive cells relative to CXCR3-negative naive cells.

CDR1 is SQVTM and CDR2 is ANQGSEA in the germline V gene. The CDR3 sequence is 12 residues long. A note on this clonotype: Its antigen is not identified.

Naive CD8+ T cells had a CD45RO-CCR7+CD27+CD95- phenotype. TRB cDNA was prepared as libraries by UMI-labeled 5' RACE. TCRdb re-called the 5' RACE reads; one entry per CDR3 protein, DNA not given. This listing includes fewer than 7,000 distinct CDR3 sequences. Sequencing was carried out using naive CXCR3+ CD8+ T cells from blood. The sample's subset: CD45RO-CCR7+CD27+CD95- naive CD8+ T cells expressing CXCR3 (TNR3+). The rearrangement joins TRBV29-1 to TRBJ2-1. The clonotype originates from a human donor in good health. Some clones in this sample may be carry-over from other donors' samples. CDR3 loop: CSVAGYYNEQFF.